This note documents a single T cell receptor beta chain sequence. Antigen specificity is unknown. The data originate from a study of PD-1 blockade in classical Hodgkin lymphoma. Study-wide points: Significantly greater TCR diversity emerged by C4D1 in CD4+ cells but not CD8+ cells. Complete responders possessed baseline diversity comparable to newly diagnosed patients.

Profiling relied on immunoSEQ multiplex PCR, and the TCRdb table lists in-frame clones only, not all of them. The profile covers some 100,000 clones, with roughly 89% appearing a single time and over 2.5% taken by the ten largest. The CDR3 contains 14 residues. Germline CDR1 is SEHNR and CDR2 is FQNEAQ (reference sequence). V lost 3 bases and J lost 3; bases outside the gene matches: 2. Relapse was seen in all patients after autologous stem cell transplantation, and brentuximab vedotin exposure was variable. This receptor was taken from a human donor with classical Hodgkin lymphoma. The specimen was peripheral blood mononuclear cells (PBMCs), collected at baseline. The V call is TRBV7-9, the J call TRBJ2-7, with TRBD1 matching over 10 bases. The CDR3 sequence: CASSFWTGGYEQYF. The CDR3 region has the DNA TGTGCCAGCAGCTTCTGGACAGGGGGCTACGAGCAGTACTTC.